The 18 T cell receptor beta chains below come from one sample, sequenced in a study of somatic mutations in cytotoxic T cells in rheumatoid arthritis. The table came from immunoSEQ multiplex PCR; TCRdb's copy has only in-frame clones and leaves some out. The sample yields around 1,400 clones, around three quarters seen once. Sequenced sample: CD8+ T cells sorted from blood. Source of these receptors: an adult with rheumatoid arthritis.

This chain links TRBV15 with TRBJ1-3; tentative D call: TRBD1 (5 bases). This CDR3 has 18 amino acids. Trimming removed 3 bases at V and 2 bases at J, with 20 bases between. The V gene's germline CDR1 is LNHNV and CDR2 YYDKDF (reference sequence). CDR3 in DNA: TGTGCCACCAGCAGGGAAGATATAGACAGTGAGGCTGGAAACACCATATATTTT. It specifies CATSREDIDSEAGNTIYF.

The gene calls are TRBV4-1 and TRBJ2-7, with D possibly being TRBD1 (6 bases). V dropped 0 bases and J dropped 0 bases, with 12 bases sitting between them. This CDR3 region has 16 residues. Germline lookup yields CDR1 MGHRA and CDR2 YSYEKL. The CDR3 nucleotides read TGCGCCAGCAGCCAAGAGTGGTCGGACAGCTCCTACGAGCAGTACTTC. This codes for CASSQEWSDSSYEQYF.

Within the sample, this clone is large. J is TRBJ1-2 and V is TRBV7-2; D call uncertain. Germline V lookup: CDR1 SGHTA, CDR2 FQGNSA. The CDR3 contains 15 residues. Trimming took 1 base from V and 1 from J, leaving 10 bases between them. The CDR3 region is CASSLEPPLNYGYTF. The DNA for the CDR3 is TGTGCCAGCAGCTTAGAACCCCCGCTTAACTATGGCTACACCTTC.

V and J are TRBV4-3 and TRBJ2-7; a weak D match, TRBD1 (5 bases). The CDR3 is 13 residues long. Between the trimmed V and J ends, which lost 3 bases and 2 bases, there was a span of 8 bases. Germline values: CDR1 LGHNA, CDR2 YSLEER. CDR3 nucleotide sequence: TGCGCCAGCAGCCAGGACAACCCCTACGAGCAGTACTTC. It codes for CASSQDNPYEQYF.

The chain carries TRBV15 and TRBJ1-4; no definite D call. The CDR3 covers 12 residues. With 6 bases removed from V and 8 bases from J, the gap between germline ends came to 10 bases. The germline CDR1 and CDR2 sequences are LNHNV and YYDKDF (reference sequence). CDR3 residues: CATSFRGEKLFF. As DNA, the CDR3 is TGTGCCACCAGTTTCCGGGGAGAAAAACTGTTTTTT. Full variable domain (rest looked up from reference TRBV15 and TRBJ1-4): DAMVIQNPRYQVTQFGKPVTLSCSQTLNHNVMYWYQQKSSQAPKLLFHYYDKDFNNEADTPDNFQSRRPNTSFCFLDIRSPGLGDTAMYLCATSFRGEKLFFGSGTQLSVL.

The chain joins TRBV29-1 to TRBJ2-1; 9 bases are shared with TRBD2. The V and J ends lost 4 bases and 7 bases, in that order; junction bases with no gene match: 11. The CDR3 totals 15 residues. Germline assignment: CDR1 SQVTM and CDR2 ANQGSEA. The CDR3 is CSVGDTSGPMNEQFF. DNA for the CDR3: TGCAGCGTTGGGGATACTAGCGGGCCAATGAATGAGCAGTTCTTC.

This clone is deemed large. The V call is TRBV6-1, the J call TRBJ1-4; no clear D. V lost 7 bases to trimming and J lost 14 bases, with 20 bases between them. Germline CDR1 MNHNS, CDR2 SASEGT. The CDR3 is 13 residues long. The CDR3: CASTLDGESCLFF. CDR3 DNA sequence: TGTGCCAGCACTCTGGACGGGGAATCGTGTCTGTTTTTT.

By sample share, this clone is large. V usage is TRBV7-3 and J usage is TRBJ1-2; no firm D call. V was cut by 6 bases and J by 2 bases, with 13 bases left in between. CDR1 is SGHTA and CDR2 is FQGTGA in the germline V gene. The CDR3 length is 14 residues. CDR3 residues: CASSSPGENYGYTF. CDR3 in DNA: TGTGCCAGCAGTTCCCCTGGGGAGAACTATGGCTACACCTTC. Using reference TRBV7-3 and TRBJ1-2 for the parts outside the CDR3, the full variable domain is GAGVSQTPSNKVTEKGKYVELRCDPISGHTALYWYRQSLGQGPEFLIYFQGTGAADDSGLPNDRFFAVRPEGSVSTLKIQRTERGDSAVYLCASSSPGENYGYTFGSGTRLTVV.

The V and J genes are TRBV11-2 and TRBJ2-6; D gene unclear. This CDR3 has 17 residues. The germline gives CDR1 SGHAT, CDR2 FQNNGV. V shed 1 base and J shed 0 bases, with 10 bases lying between them. DNA of the CDR3: TGTGCCAGCAGCTTAGGTCCAGGTCCCTCTGGGGCCAACGTCCTGACTTTC. Translated: CASSLGPGPSGANVLTF. Looking up the rest from reference TRBV11-2 and TRBJ2-6 gives the full variable domain: EAGVAQSPRYKIIEKRQSVAFWCNPISGHATLYWYQQILGQGPKLLIQFQNNGVVDDSQLPKDRFSAERLKGVDSTLKIQPAKLEDSAVYLCASSLGPGPSGANVLTFGAGSRLTVL.

By share, this clone ranks as large. The chain couples TRBV7-6 to TRBJ1-6, with 11 bases fitting TRBD1. Germline CDR1 is SGHVS and CDR2 is FNYEAQ. Losses at the gene ends were 5 bases for V and 2 bases for J; bases not matched to a gene: 5. The CDR3 sequence is 17 residues long. CDR3 in amino acids: CASSARTGGAYNSPLHF. The CDR3 nucleotides read TGTGCCAGCAGCGCACGGACAGGGGGCGCCTATAATTCACCCCTCCACTTT.

The gene calls are TRBV7-9 and TRBJ1-2, with D perhaps matching TRBD1 (6 bases). Germline loops: CDR1 SEHNR, CDR2 FQNEAQ (reference sequence). CDR3 length equals 11 residues. Trimming shortened V by 3 bases and J by 14 bases, and 13 bases separated the two germline ends. CDR3: CASSFGQSITF. The CDR3 DNA follows: TGTGCCAGCAGCTTCGGACAGTCCATTACCTTC.

By share of the sample, this clone is large. V is TRBV29-1 and J is TRBJ2-7; no clear D. The CDR3 loop spans 13 amino acids. The V gene lost 4 bases and the J gene lost 2 bases, with 12 bases spanning the gap. Per the germline V gene, CDR1 is SQVTM and CDR2 is ANQGSEA. The CDR3 DNA reads as TGCAGCGTTGTGCAGTCTAATACCTACGAGCAGTACTTC. This encodes CSVVQSNTYEQYF.

In this sample, this clone turned up once. The rearrangement uses TRBV5-1 and TRBJ2-1; D unclear. Per germline, CDR1 SGHRS and CDR2 YFSETQ. This CDR3 has 12 residues. Trimming removed 5 bases from V and 10 bases from J, with 13 bases in between. This CDR3 reads CASRGMADEQFF. The CDR3 coding sequence is TGCGCCAGCAGGGGTATGGCGGACGAGCAGTTCTTC.

This clone was seen a few times. This chain joins TRBV13 and TRBJ1-1; D is undetermined. Germline-derived CDR1 and CDR2 are PRHDT and FYEKMQ (reference sequence). The CDR3 loop spans 13 amino acids. V gave up 1 base and J gave up 4 bases, with 7 bases separating them. CDR3 amino acids: CASSLATVTEAFF. The CDR3 DNA follows: TGTGCCAGCAGCTTAGCGACTGTCACTGAAGCTTTCTTT. The variable domain in full, with the rest retrieved from reference TRBV13 and TRBJ1-1, is AAGVIQSPRHLIKEKRETATLKCYPIPRHDTVYWYQQGPGQDPQFLISFYEKMQSDKGSIPDRFSAQQFSDYHSELNMSSLELGDSALYFCASSLATVTEAFFGQGTRLTVV.

The chain recombines TRBV9 with TRBJ2-6; D is perhaps TRBD1 or TRBD2 (5 bases each). The CDR3 is 15 amino acids. The ends were cut back, 4 bases at V and 4 bases at J, with 12 bases in the middle. Germline CDR1 SGDLS, CDR2 YYNGEE. Here the CDR3 reads CASSSRGAGANVLTF. Here the CDR3 DNA reads TGTGCCAGCAGCTCGAGAGGGGCCGGGGCCAACGTCCTGACTTTC.

The V call is TRBV5-1, the J call TRBJ2-2; the D is unclear. V was shortened by 2 bases and J by 5 bases, with 13 bases between the two germline ends. Germline loops: CDR1 SGHRS, CDR2 YFSETQ. This CDR3 spans 15 amino acids. This CDR3 is CASSLRLVGTGELFF. In DNA, the CDR3 is TGCGCCAGCAGCTTAAGGCTAGTCGGAACCGGGGAGCTGTTTTTT.

V usage is TRBV28 and J usage is TRBJ2-7, with D uncertain. This CDR3 has 13 residues. Trimming left V 1 base short and J 1 base short, with 5 bases between. The germline CDR1 and CDR2 sequences are MDHEN and SYDVKM. The CDR3 loop reads CASSLYGSYEQYF. The CDR3 nucleotides read TGTGCCAGCAGTTTATACGGTTCCTACGAGCAGTACTTC.

The rearrangement uses TRBV4-1 and TRBJ1-2, with D maybe TRBD1 (5 bases). CDR3 size: 12 residues. The V gene's germline CDR1 is MGHRA and CDR2 YSYEKL. V gave up 1 base and J gave up 7 bases, with 7 bases separating them. CDR3 protein: CASSQGGVGYTF. CDR3 DNA sequence: TGCGCCAGCAGCCAAGGGGGGGTTGGCTACACCTTC.